These 29 T cell receptor beta chains share one sample of origin, sequenced in a study of blood T cell repertoires in COVID-19. This table comes from immunoSEQ multiplex PCR, and its TCRdb copy is limited to in-frame clones, with some not included. The table includes around 17,000 clones, approximately 80% detected once. The sample consisted of peripheral blood. All receptors derive from a woman between 65 and 79 years old with active COVID-19.

This chain connects TRBV19 to TRBJ2-7; the match to TRBD2 covers 8 bases. With 6 bases clipped from V and 0 bases from J, the junction kept 1 base outside the gene matches. Germline V gives CDR1 LNHDA, CDR2 SQIVND (reference sequence). The CDR3 covers 13 residues. The CDR3 is CASSGTSSYEQYF. In DNA, the CDR3 is TGTGCCAGTAGCGGGACTAGCTCCTACGAGCAGTACTTC.

A single count supports this clone. The V gene is TRBV28, the J gene TRBJ1-2; possibly TRBD1 for D (6 bases). Trimming cost V 5 bases and J 7 bases, with 23 bases left between them. Germline assignment: CDR1 MDHEN and CDR2 SYDVKM. This CDR3 is 16 amino acids long. In nucleotides, the CDR3 is TGTGCCAGCAGTCGGCGGGGGGGCCCGCGAGAAGGTGGCTACACCTTC. Its protein is CASSRRGGPREGGYTF.

This sequence joins TRBV28 and TRBJ2-7, with 7 bases lining up with TRBD1. The V gene end was trimmed by 9 bases and the J gene end by 0 bases; junction bases not matched to a gene: 5. Germline lookup yields CDR1 MDHEN and CDR2 SYDVKM. CDR3 length equals 13 residues. The CDR3 sequence: CASHRGSSYEQYF. CDR3 DNA: TGTGCCAGTCACAGGGGTAGCTCCTACGAGCAGTACTTC.

The chain combines TRBV7-2 with TRBJ2-7; TRBD1 agrees at 7 bases. V gave up 0 bases and J gave up 2 bases; unmatched junction bases: 4. Germline-derived CDR1 and CDR2 are SGHTA and FQGNSA. CDR3 length: 15 amino acids. The CDR3 loop reads CASSLARQGAYEQYF. The CDR3 DNA sequence: TGTGCCAGCAGCTTAGCAAGACAGGGAGCCTACGAGCAGTACTTC. The variable domain in full, with the rest retrieved from reference TRBV7-2 and TRBJ2-7, is GAGVSQSPSNKVTEKGKDVELRCDPISGHTALYWYRQSLGQGLEFLIYFQGNSAPDKSGLPSDRFSAERTGGSVSTLTIQRTQQEDSAVYLCASSLARQGAYEQYFGPGTRLTVT.

The chain links TRBV19 to TRBJ1-5, with TRBD1 matching over 9 bases. V dropped 10 bases and J dropped 4; count of bases not matched to a gene: 8. The CDR3 is made up of 14 amino acids. Germline V gives CDR1 LNHDA, CDR2 SQIVND (reference sequence). The CDR3 DNA reads as TGTGCCACCGACCGGGACAGGGTGAATCAGCCCCAGCATTTT. The encoded protein is CATDRDRVNQPQHF.

In DNA, the CDR3 is TGTGCCAGCAGCGTACGACCGGGACAGGGGAACACCGGGGAGCTGTTTTTT. This translates into CASSVRPGQGNTGELFF. The chain carries TRBV9 and TRBJ2-2, with 9 nucleotides matching TRBD1. Germline V lookup: CDR1 SGDLS, CDR2 YYNGEE. V lost 1 base, J lost 1 base, and 5 bases stayed unmatched. This CDR3 region has 17 residues.

The chain is built from TRBV4-3 and TRBJ2-1, with TRBD2 matching 10 bases. V lost 1 base and J lost 6; bases outside the gene matches: 6. Germline lookup yields CDR1 LGHNA and CDR2 YSLEER. CDR3 length equals 16 residues. CDR3 coding DNA: TGCGCCAGCAGCCAAGGGACCAGCGGGAGGGCCAATGAGCAGTTCTTC. It translates to CASSQGTSGRANEQFF.

The chain has TRBV25-1 and TRBJ2-5; 7 bases line up with TRBD2. Germline CDR1 MGHDK, CDR2 SYGVNS. The CDR3 runs 16 residues. Trimming cost V 2 bases and J 4 bases; bases outside gene matches: 10. Here the CDR3 reads CASSEAGVWGGETQYF. DNA for the CDR3: TGTGCCAGCAGTGAAGCTGGGGTTTGGGGGGGAGAGACCCAGTACTTC.

This clone was detected only once. The chain couples TRBV6-5 to TRBJ1-3; D perhaps matches TRBD1 (6 bases). Germline loops: CDR1 MNHEY, CDR2 SVGAGI. V shed 0 bases and J shed 0 bases, with 9 bases lying between them. There are 16 residues in the CDR3. CDR3 sequence (DNA): TGTGCCAGCAGTTACTCGGGGGCCTTCTCTGGAAACACCATATATTTT. This translates into CASSYSGAFSGNTIYF.

The chain combines TRBV19 with TRBJ2-2; D is perhaps TRBD2 (5 bases). From germline, CDR1 is LNHDA and CDR2 SQIVND (reference sequence). V gave up 9 bases and J gave up 7 bases, with 15 bases separating them. The CDR3 is 13 amino acids. DNA for the CDR3: TGTGCCAGCGCCGGGCCCGCGGGCGGGGAGCTGTTTTTT. As protein: CASAGPAGGELFF. Variable domain in full (rest from reference TRBV19 and TRBJ2-2): DGGITQSPKYLFRKEGQNVTLSCEQNLNHDAMYWYRQDPGQGLRLIYYSQIVNDFQKGDIAEGYSVSREKKESFPLTVTSAQKNPTAFYLCASAGPAGGELFFGEGSRLTVL.

The rearrangement uses TRBV7-2 and TRBJ2-5; TRBD2 agrees at 9 bases. The CDR3 extends over 14 amino acids. J lost 5 bases, V lost 6 bases, and 7 bases had no gene match. Germline-derived CDR1 and CDR2 are SGHTA and FQGNSA. CDR3 region: CASRHSGSDETQYF. In DNA form, the CDR3 reads TGTGCCAGCAGACATAGCGGGAGTGATGAGACCCAGTACTTC.

The chain employs TRBV9 and TRBJ2-7, with 7 bases identical to TRBD2. Looked up from germline, CDR1 is SGDLS and CDR2 is YYNGEE. This CDR3 has 15 residues. The V gene end was trimmed by 4 bases and the J gene end by 5 bases; junction bases not matched to a gene: 12. The chain's CDR3 is CASSRGRGVLDEQYF. In nucleotides, the CDR3 is TGTGCCAGCAGCCGGGGGAGGGGTGTATTGGACGAGCAGTACTTC.

The V call is TRBV11-3, the J call TRBJ1-3; TRBD1 aligns across 8 bases. Germline loops: CDR1 SGHNT, CDR2 YENEEA. The junction had 3 bases not matched to a gene; V was cut back by 5 bases and J by 0 bases. This CDR3 comprises 15 residues. The CDR3 loop reads CASSPGTGSGNTIYF. For the CDR3, the DNA is TGTGCCAGCAGCCCCGGGACAGGCTCTGGAAACACCATATATTTT.

The rearrangement uses TRBV19 and TRBJ1-2, with D possibly matching TRBD1 (6 bases). V was cut by 3 bases and J by 2 bases, with 10 bases left in between. The CDR3 has 14 residues. Germline V gene data show CDR1 as LNHDA and CDR2 as SQIVND (reference sequence). CDR3 sequence reads: CASSIVQGNYGYTF. Here the CDR3 DNA reads TGTGCCAGTAGTATCGTTCAGGGGAACTATGGCTACACCTTC.

The J gene is TRBJ1-2, the V gene TRBV7-9; D is possibly TRBD1 (6 bases). Trimming stripped 4 bases from V and 7 bases from J, with 16 bases between. CDR3 size: 14 residues. CDR1 is SEHNR and CDR2 is FQNEAQ in the germline V gene (reference sequence). CDR3 coding DNA: TGTGCCAGCAGCTCCAACTACAGGGTTACTGGCTACACCTTC. Translation: CASSSNYRVTGYTF.

The rearrangement links TRBV24-1 to TRBJ2-5; 7 nucleotides agree with TRBD1. Germline lookup yields CDR1 KGHDR and CDR2 SFDVKD. The junction had 8 bases not matched to a gene; V was cut back by 3 bases and J by 2 bases. The CDR3 extends over 16 amino acids. The CDR3 region has the DNA TGTGCCACCAGTGATCCGATGCGCAGGGGGCAAGAGACCCAGTACTTC. Its translation is CATSDPMRRGQETQYF.

The chain has TRBV28 and TRBJ1-3; 7 positions agree with TRBD1. This CDR3 has 16 amino acids. V shed 8 bases, J shed 4 bases, and the junction held 14 bases outside the gene matches. CDR1 and CDR2 from the germline V gene are MDHEN and SYDVKM. CDR3 nucleotides: TGTGCCAGCTTAGGTGGGGTCGACAGGGCAGGAAACACCATATATTTT. This codes for CASLGGVDRAGNTIYF. Supplemented by reference TRBV28 and TRBJ1-3, the full variable domain reads DVKVTQSSRYLVKRTGEKVFLECVQDMDHENMFWYRQDPGLGLRLIYFSYDVKMKEKGDIPEGYSVSREKKERFSLILESASTNQTSMYLCASLGGVDRAGNTIYFGEGSWLTVV.

The J gene is TRBJ2-1, the V gene TRBV18, with 10 positions matching TRBD1. CDR1 is KGHSH and CDR2 is LQKENI in the germline V gene. This CDR3 comprises 14 residues. The J segment lost 7 bases and the V segment lost 7 bases, leaving 7 bases of the junction unmatched. The CDR3 DNA sequence: TGTGCCAGCTATAAGGACAGGGGGAGGAATGAGCAGTTCTTC. It codes for CASYKDRGRNEQFF.

DNA for the CDR3: TGCAGCGTTGGGCGGGACGGAGCCTACGAGCAGTACTTC. As protein: CSVGRDGAYEQYF. The V and J genes are TRBV29-1 and TRBJ2-7; D may be TRBD2 (6 bases). Deletions cut 4 bases from V and 2 bases from J, with 12 bases between. CDR1 SQVTM and CDR2 ANQGSEA come from the germline V gene. The CDR3 has 13 residues.

This clone was counted once. The chain couples TRBV29-1 to TRBJ2-3; possibly TRBD2 for D (5 bases). V lost 3 bases to trimming and J lost 1 base, with 11 bases between them. This CDR3 contains 14 residues. The germline V gene has CDR1 SQVTM and CDR2 ANQGSEA. The DNA for the CDR3 is TGCAGCGTTGACTTTGCGGGCCGCACAGATACGCAGTATTTT. This codes for CSVDFAGRTDTQYF.

The chain couples TRBV3-1 (or the pseudogene TRBV3-2) to TRBJ2-3; unclear D gene. The CDR3 covers 12 residues. V was pared by 1 base and J by 6 bases, with 5 bases between. Germline CDR1 LGHDT, CDR2 YNNKEL (reference sequence). Here the CDR3 DNA reads TGTGCCAGCAGCCAAGTCGCGGATACGCAGTATTTT. Residues: CASSQVADTQYF.

This clone occurred a few times. This chain joins TRBV7-2 and TRBJ1-1; D is uncertain. Germline assignment: CDR1 SGHTA and CDR2 FQGNSA. The CDR3 consists of 12 residues. V lost 0 bases and J 7 bases, leaving 6 bases between the germline ends. CDR3 nucleotide sequence: TGTGCCAGCAGCTTAGCCCAGTATGAAGCTTTCTTT. Its translation: CASSLAQYEAFF.

The chain combines TRBV19 with TRBJ1-4; TRBD1 agrees at 9 bases. Germline CDR1 reads LNHDA; CDR2 reads SQIVND (reference sequence). The CDR3 covers 13 residues. V was pared by 4 bases and J by 13 bases, with 7 bases of the junction left unmatched. The CDR3 region is CASSSDRGNRLFF. Written as DNA, the CDR3 is TGTGCCAGTAGTAGCGACAGGGGGAATCGACTGTTTTTT.

This chain links TRBV19 with TRBJ2-7; 7 nucleotides match TRBD1. The germline CDR1 and CDR2 sequences are LNHDA and SQIVND (reference sequence). V trimming: 5 bases; J trimming: 5 bases; junction bases outside the gene matches: 9. This CDR3 spans 14 amino acids. DNA of the CDR3: TGTGCCAGTAGTGCCCGACAGGGTCAAAACGAGCAGTACTTC. Translation gives CASSARQGQNEQYF. The variable domain in full, with the rest retrieved from reference TRBV19 and TRBJ2-7, is DGGITQSPKYLFRKEGQNVTLSCEQNLNHDAMYWYRQDPGQGLRLIYYSQIVNDFQKGDIAEGYSVSREKKESFPLTVTSAQKNPTAFYLCASSARQGQNEQYFGPGTRLTVT.

In this sample, this clone turned up once. The chain recombines TRBV10-2 with TRBJ2-2; no clear D. Germline CDR1 and CDR2: WSHSY and SAAADI. The V gene lost 10 bases and the J gene lost 1 base, with 10 bases spanning the gap. The CDR3 has 13 residues. For the CDR3, the DNA is TGCGCCACCTCGGTGAGGAACACCGGGGAGCTGTTTTTT. It yields the protein CATSVRNTGELFF.

CDR3 DNA sequence: TGCGCCAGCAGCTTTACAACAGGGAATGGAGAGACCCAGTACTTC. It yields the protein CASSFTTGNGETQYF. J is TRBJ2-5 and V is TRBV5-1, with a tentative D call TRBD1 (6 bases). The V end lost 2 bases, the J end lost 4 bases, and 15 bases lay between the germline ends. Germline CDR1 is SGHRS and CDR2 is YFSETQ. The CDR3 covers 15 residues.

V usage is TRBV18 and J usage is TRBJ2-7, with D possibly TRBD2 on 5 matching bases. The CDR3 sequence is 12 residues long. CDR1 and CDR2 (germline): KGHSH, LQKENI. Trimming shortened V by 4 bases and J by 3 bases, and 7 bases separated the two germline ends. Here the CDR3 reads CASSLGNYEQYF. In DNA, the CDR3 is TGTGCCAGCTCACTCGGGAACTACGAGCAGTACTTC. The variable domain in full, completed from reference TRBV18 and TRBJ2-7, reads NAGVMQNPRHLVRRRGQEARLRCSPMKGHSHVYWYRQLPEEGLKFMVYLQKENIIDESGMPKERFSAEFPKEGPSILRIQQVVRGDSAAYFCASSLGNYEQYFGPGTRLTVT.

The rearrangement joins TRBV5-1 to TRBJ2-5; 7 bases match TRBD1. V trimming: 4 bases; J trimming: 1 base; junction bases outside the gene matches: 10. The CDR3 totals 16 residues. CDR1 and CDR2 from the germline V gene are SGHRS and YFSETQ. The CDR3 DNA reads TGCGCCAGCAGCCCGCAGCCACAGGGGATCCAAGAGACCCAGTACTTC. It translates to CASSPQPQGIQETQYF.

V and J are TRBV13 and TRBJ2-3; TRBD1 agrees at 11 bases. The CDR3 loop spans 13 amino acids. J was trimmed by 4 bases and V by 9 bases; bases with no gene match: 3. CDR1 is PRHDT and CDR2 is FYEKMQ in the germline V gene (reference sequence). CDR3 DNA sequence: TGTGCCAGTCCGGGACAGGGGGCAGATACGCAGTATTTT. This sequence encodes CASPGQGADTQYF.